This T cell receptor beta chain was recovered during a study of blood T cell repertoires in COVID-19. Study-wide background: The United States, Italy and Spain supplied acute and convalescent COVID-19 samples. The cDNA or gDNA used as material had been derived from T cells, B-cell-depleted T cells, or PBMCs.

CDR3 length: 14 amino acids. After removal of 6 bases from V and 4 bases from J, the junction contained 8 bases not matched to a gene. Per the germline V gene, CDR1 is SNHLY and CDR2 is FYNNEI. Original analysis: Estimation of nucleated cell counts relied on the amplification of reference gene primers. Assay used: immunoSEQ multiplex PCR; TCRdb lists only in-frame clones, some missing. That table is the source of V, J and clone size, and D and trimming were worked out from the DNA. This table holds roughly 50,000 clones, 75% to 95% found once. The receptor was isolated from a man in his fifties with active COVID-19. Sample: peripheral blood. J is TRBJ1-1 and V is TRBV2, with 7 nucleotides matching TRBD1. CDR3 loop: CASSNRGVVTEAFF. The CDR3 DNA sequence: TGTGCCAGCAGCAACAGGGGCGTCGTCACTGAAGCTTTCTTT.